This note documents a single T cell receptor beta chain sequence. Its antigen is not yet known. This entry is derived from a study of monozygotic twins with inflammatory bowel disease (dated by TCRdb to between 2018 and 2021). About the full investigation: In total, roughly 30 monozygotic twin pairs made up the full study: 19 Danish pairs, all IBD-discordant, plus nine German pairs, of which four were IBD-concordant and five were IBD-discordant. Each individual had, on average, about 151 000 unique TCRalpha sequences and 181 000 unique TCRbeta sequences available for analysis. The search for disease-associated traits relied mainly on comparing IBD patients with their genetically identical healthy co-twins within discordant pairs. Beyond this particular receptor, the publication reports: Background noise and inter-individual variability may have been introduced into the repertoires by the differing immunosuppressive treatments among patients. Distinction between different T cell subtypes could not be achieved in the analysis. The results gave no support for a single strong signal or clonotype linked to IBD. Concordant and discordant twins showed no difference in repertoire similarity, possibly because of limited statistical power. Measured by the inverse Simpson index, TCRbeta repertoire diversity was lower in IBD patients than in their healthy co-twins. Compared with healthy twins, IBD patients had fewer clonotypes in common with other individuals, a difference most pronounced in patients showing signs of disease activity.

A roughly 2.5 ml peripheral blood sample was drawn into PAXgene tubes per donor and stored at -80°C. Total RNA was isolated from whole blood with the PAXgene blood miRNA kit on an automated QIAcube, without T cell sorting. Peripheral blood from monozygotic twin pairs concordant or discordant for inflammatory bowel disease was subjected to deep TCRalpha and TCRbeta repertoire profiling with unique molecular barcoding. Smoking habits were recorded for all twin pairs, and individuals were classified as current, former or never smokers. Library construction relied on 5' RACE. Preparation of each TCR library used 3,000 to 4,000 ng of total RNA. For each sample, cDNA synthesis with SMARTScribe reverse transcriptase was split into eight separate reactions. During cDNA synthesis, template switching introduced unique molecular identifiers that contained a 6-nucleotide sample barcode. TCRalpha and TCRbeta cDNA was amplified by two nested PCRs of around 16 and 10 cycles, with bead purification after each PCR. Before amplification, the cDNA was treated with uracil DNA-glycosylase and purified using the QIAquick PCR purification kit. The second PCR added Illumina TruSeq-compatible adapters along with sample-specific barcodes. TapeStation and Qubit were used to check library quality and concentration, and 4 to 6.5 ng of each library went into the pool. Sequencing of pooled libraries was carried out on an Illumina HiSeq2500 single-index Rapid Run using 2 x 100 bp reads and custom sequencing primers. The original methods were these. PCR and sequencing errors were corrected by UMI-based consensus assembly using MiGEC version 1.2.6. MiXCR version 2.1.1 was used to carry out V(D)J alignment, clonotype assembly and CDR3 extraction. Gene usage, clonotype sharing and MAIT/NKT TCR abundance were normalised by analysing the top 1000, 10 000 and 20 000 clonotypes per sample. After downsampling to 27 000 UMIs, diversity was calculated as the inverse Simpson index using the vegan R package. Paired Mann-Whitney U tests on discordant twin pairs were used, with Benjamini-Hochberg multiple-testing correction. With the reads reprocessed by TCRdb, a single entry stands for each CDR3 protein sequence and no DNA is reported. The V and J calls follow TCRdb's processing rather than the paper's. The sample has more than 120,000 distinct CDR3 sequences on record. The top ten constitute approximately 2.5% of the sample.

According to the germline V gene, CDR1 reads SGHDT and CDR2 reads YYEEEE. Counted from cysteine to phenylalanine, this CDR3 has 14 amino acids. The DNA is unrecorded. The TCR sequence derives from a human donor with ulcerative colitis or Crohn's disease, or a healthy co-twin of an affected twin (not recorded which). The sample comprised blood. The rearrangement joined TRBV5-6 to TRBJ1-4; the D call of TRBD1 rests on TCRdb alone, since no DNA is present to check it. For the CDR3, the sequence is CASSWGRFSEKLFF.